This T cell receptor beta chain was documented in a study of T cell responses to AZD1222 COVID-19 vaccine. The data were produced by immunoSEQ multiplex PCR, yet TCRdb's version contains in-frame clones alone and is incomplete. The sample includes approximately 180,000 clones, around 89% of them seen just once. This receptor was obtained from an adult who received the AZD1222 COVID-19 vaccine. Sequencing used peripheral blood, obtained 28 days after the second AZD1222 dose.

The CDR3 DNA is TGTGCCAGCGGGACATATAACTATGGCTACACCTTC. It yields the protein CASGTYNYGYTF. The chain combines TRBV6-5 with TRBJ1-2; maybe TRBD1 (6 bases). Per the germline V gene, CDR1 is MNHEY and CDR2 is SVGAGI. Trimming left V 8 bases short and J 1 base short, with 8 bases between. The CDR3 extends over 12 amino acids.